A selection of T cell receptor beta chains follows, all from one sample in a study of blood T cells in healthy people across ages. Each CDR3 protein gets one entry after TCRdb re-called the 5' RACE reads with MiXCR. The repertoire holds about 1,500,000 distinct CDR3 sequences, with 28% as singletons. The sequenced sample consisted of blood. The receptor set was obtained from a woman younger than 45 in good health. CDR3s include the opening cysteine and the closing phenylalanine or tryptophan. A D gene is named only where the DNA matches it firmly. Expanded clones are given a class, and other clones once, few, many or no size at all.

>many|TRBJ2-7|TRBD1|TRBV5-5
TGTGCCAGCAGCGACTCGACAGGGGTGGGCGAGCAGTACTTC
CASSDSTGVGEQYF
>many|TRBJ2-1|NA|TRBV7-3
TGTGCCAGCAGCTTAAATGGGGGCGCGGGCAATGAGCAGTTCTTC
CASSLNGGAGNEQFF
>NA|TRBJ2-7|NA|TRBV18
TGTGCCAGCTCACCCCTTAGGGACCCCTACGAGCAGTACTTC
CASSPLRDPYEQYF
>NA|TRBJ2-5|TRBD2|TRBV18
TGTGCCAGCTCCGAAGTTTCACGCTTGAGGCGGGAGAGCCAAGAGACCCAGTACTTC
CASSEVSRLRRESQETQYF
>NA|TRBJ2-7|NA|TRBV5-6
TGTGCCAGCAGCTCTCGGACAGTTTTTTCCTACGAGCAGTACTTC
CASSSRTVFSYEQYF
>NA|TRBJ1-4|TRBD1|TRBV5-1
TGCGCCAGCAGGGAAGGGGGCGCGAATGAAAAACTGTTTTTT
CASREGGANEKLFF
>NA|TRBJ2-7|TRBD1|TRBV27
TGTGCCAGCGCCCCGGGACAGGCAATCTCCTACGAGCAGTACTTC
CASAPGQAISYEQYF
>NA|TRBJ2-3|NA|TRBV15
TGTGCCACCAGCAGAGATCCGGACACAGATACGCAGTATTTT
CATSRDPDTDTQYF
>many|TRBJ1-2|NA|TRBV2
TGTGCCAGCAGTGAAGACAACTATGGCTACACCTTC
CASSEDNYGYTF
>few|TRBJ2-1|TRBD2|TRBV6-1
TGTGCCAGCATCGATACTAGCGGGAGAGGGGTAGACTACAATGAGCAGTTCTTC
CASIDTSGRGVDYNEQFF
>few|TRBJ2-7|TRBD2|TRBV12-3/TRBV12-4
TGTGCCAGCAGTAACATAGCGGGAGGTCTGTACGAGCAGTACTTC
CASSNIAGGLYEQYF
>NA|TRBJ1-1|NA|TRBV20-1
TGCAGTGCTTACAGTTCCCAAAACACTGAAGCTTTCTTT
CSAYSSQNTEAFF
>NA|TRBJ1-4|NA|TRBV15
TGTGCCACCAGCAGAGATAAGGGGGGAACTAATGAAAAACTGTTTTTT
CATSRDKGGTNEKLFF
>few|TRBJ2-3|TRBD2|TRBV6-6
TGTGCCAGCAGTTACCAGAGCCCGGGACTAGCGTCGGATACGCAGTATTTT
CASSYQSPGLASDTQYF
>NA|TRBJ2-3|NA|TRBV5-5
TGTGCCAGCAGCTTCTTCCAGGGAACAGATACGCAGTATTTT
CASSFFQGTDTQYF
>NA|TRBJ2-3|TRBD2|TRBV27
TGTGCCAGCAGTTCCCTAGCGGGGGAAGGTACGCAGTATTTT
CASSSLAGEGTQYF
>few|TRBJ1-2|NA|TRBV7-2
TGTGCCAGCAGCTTAGGGGCTTTTGATGGCTACACCTTC
CASSLGAFDGYTF
>few|TRBJ1-1|NA|TRBV7-6
TGTGCCAGCAGCTTAGGGCGGATCACTGAAGCTTTCTTT
CASSLGRITEAFF
>few|TRBJ1-5|TRBD1|TRBV5-1
TGCGCCAGCAGCTCGACAGGGGAAAGCAATCAGCCCCAGCATTTT
CASSSTGESNQPQHF
>many|TRBJ2-3|NA|TRBV30
TGTGCCTGGAGTCTAATCAAGGGGAGTGGGACAGATACGCAGTATTTT
CAWSLIKGSGTDTQYF
>few|TRBJ1-2|NA|TRBV6-5
TGTGCCAGCAGTTACTACGGACAGTCCTATGGCTACACCTTC
CASSYYGQSYGYTF
>many|TRBJ2-7|NA|TRBV12-2
TGTGCAAGTCGCCCGCGACAGGGGCCCTACGAGCAGTACTTC
CASRPRQGPYEQYF